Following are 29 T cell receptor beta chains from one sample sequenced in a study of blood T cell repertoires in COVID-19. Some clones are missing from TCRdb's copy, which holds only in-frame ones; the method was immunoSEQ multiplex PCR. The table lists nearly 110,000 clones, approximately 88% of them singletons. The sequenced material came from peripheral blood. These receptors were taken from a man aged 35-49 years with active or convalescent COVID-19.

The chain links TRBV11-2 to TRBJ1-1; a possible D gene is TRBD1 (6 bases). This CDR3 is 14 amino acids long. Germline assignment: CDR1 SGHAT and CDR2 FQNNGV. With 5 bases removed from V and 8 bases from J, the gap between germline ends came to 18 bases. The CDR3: CASSPLTGTGEAFF. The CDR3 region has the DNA TGTGCCAGCAGCCCCCTTACAGGGACCGGGGAAGCTTTCTTT.

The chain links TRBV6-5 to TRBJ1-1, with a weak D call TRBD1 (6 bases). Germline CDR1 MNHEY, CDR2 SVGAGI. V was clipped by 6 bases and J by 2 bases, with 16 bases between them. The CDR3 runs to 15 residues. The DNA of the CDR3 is TGTGCCAGCAGGTCTCGAGTAGGGGGTAACACTGAAGCTTTCTTT. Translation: CASRSRVGGNTEAFF.

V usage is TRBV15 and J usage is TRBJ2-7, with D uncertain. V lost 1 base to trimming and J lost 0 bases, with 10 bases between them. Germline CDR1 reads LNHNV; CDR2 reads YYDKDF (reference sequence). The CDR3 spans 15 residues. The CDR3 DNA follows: TGTGCCACCAGCAGAGGTACGCGCAACTCCTACGAGCAGTACTTC. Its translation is CATSRGTRNSYEQYF.

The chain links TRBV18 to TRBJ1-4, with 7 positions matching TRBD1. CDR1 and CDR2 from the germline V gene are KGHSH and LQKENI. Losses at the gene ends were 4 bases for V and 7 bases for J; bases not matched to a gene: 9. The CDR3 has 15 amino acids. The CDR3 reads CASSRGTDKGEKLFF. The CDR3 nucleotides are TGTGCCAGCTCACGCGGGACAGATAAGGGTGAAAAACTGTTTTTT.

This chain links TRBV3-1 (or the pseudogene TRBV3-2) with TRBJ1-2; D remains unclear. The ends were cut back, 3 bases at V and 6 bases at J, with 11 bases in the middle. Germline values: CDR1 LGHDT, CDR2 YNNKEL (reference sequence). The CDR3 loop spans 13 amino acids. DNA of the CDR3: TGTGCCAGCAGCCAGGGAGGTTTCGATGGCTACACCTTC. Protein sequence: CASSQGGFDGYTF.

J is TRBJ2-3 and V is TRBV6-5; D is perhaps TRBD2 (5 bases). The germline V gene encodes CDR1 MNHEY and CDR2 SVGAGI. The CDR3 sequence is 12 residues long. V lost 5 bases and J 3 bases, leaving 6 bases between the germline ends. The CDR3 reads CASSTGTDTQYF. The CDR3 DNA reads TGTGCCAGCAGTACGGGGACAGATACGCAGTATTTT.

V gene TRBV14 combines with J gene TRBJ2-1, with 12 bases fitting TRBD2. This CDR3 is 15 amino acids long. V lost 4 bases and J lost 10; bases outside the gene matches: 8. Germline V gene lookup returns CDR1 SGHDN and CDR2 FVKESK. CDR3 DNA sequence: TGTGCCAGCAGCCTACGAACGACTAGCGGGGGAGAGCAGTTCTTC. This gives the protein CASSLRTTSGGEQFF.

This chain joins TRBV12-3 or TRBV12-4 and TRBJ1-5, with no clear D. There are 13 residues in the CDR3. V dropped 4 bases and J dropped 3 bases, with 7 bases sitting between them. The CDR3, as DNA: TGTGCCAGCAGTTGGGAGATCAATCAGCCCCAGCATTTT. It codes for CASSWEINQPQHF.

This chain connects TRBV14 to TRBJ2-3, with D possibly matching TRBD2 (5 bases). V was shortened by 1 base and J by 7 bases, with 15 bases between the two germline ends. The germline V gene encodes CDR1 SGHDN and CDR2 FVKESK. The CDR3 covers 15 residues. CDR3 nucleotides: TGTGCCAGCAGCCAAGGAGGGTATCCGACCTATACGCAGTATTTT. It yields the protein CASSQGGYPTYTQYF.

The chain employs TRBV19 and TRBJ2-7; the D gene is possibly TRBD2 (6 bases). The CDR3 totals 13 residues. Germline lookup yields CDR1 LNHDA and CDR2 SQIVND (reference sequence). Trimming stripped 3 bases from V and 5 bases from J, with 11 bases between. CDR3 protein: CASSMGGAHEQYF. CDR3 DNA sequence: TGTGCCAGTAGTATGGGAGGCGCCCACGAGCAGTACTTC. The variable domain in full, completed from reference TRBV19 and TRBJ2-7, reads DGGITQSPKYLFRKEGQNVTLSCEQNLNHDAMYWYRQDPGQGLRLIYYSQIVNDFQKGDIAEGYSVSREKKESFPLTVTSAQKNPTAFYLCASSMGGAHEQYFGPGTRLTVT.

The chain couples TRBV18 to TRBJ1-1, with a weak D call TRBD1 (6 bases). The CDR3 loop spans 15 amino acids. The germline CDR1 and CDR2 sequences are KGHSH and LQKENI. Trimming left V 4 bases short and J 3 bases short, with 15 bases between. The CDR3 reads CASSQGTTGYTEAFF. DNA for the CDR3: TGTGCCAGCTCACAAGGGACTACAGGGTACACTGAAGCTTTCTTT. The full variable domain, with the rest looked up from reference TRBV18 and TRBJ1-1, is NAGVMQNPRHLVRRRGQEARLRCSPMKGHSHVYWYRQLPEEGLKFMVYLQKENIIDESGMPKERFSAEFPKEGPSILRIQQVVRGDSAAYFCASSQGTTGYTEAFFGQGTRLTVV.

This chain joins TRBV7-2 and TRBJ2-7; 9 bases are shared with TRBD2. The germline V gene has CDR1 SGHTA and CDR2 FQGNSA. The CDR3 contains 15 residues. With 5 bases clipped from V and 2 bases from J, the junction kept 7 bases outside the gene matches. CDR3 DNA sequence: TGTGCCAGCAGCCCCCAAGCGGGAGGCCCCTACGAGCAGTACTTC. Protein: CASSPQAGGPYEQYF.

The CDR3 DNA reads as TGCGCCAGCAGCCAGAGGGACAGGTCCAATTCACCCCTCCACTTT. Translation gives CASSQRDRSNSPLHF. The V and J genes are TRBV4-3 and TRBJ1-6; TRBD1 aligns across 8 bases. The CDR3 extends over 15 amino acids. Germline CDR1 LGHNA, CDR2 YSLEER. J lost 7 bases, V lost 3 bases, and 5 bases had no gene match.

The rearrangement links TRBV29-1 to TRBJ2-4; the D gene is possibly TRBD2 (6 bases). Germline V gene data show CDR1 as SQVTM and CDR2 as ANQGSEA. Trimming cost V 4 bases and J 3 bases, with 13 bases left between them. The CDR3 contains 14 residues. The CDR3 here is CSVGVSGLKNIQYF. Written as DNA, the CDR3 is TGCAGCGTTGGGGTTAGCGGACTCAAAAACATTCAGTACTTC.

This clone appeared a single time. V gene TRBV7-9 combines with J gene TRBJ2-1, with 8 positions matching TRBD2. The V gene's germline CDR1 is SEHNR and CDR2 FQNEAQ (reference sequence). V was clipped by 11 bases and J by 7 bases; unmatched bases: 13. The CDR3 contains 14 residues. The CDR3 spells CAPGDGRVVNEQFF. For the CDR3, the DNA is TGTGCCCCAGGGGACGGGAGGGTTGTTAATGAGCAGTTCTTC.

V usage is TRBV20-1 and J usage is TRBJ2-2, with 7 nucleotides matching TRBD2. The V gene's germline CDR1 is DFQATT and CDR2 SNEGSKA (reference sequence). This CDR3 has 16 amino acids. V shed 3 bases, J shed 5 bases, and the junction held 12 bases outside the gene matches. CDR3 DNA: TGCAGTGCTAGTTGGGCGGGAGAAAAGAATACCGGGGAGCTGTTTTTT. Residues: CSASWAGEKNTGELFF.

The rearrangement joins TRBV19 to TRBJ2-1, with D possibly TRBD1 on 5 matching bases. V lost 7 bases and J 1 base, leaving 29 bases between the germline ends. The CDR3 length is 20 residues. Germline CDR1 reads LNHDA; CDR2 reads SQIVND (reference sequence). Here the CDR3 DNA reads TGTGCCAGTACCCCTGTTTTGAGTACCAAATGGGGCGAATCCTACAATGAGCAGTTCTTC. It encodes CASTPVLSTKWGESYNEQFF.

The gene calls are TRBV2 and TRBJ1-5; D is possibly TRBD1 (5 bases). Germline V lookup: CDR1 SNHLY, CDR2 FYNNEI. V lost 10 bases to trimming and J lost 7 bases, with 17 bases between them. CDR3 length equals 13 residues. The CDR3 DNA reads TGTGCCACCAAGCGCGAGACAGACCAGCCCCAGCATTTT. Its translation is CATKRETDQPQHF.

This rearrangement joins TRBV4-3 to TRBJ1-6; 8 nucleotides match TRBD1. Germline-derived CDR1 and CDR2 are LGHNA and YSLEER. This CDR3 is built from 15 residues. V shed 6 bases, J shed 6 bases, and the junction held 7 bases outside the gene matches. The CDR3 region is CASSPGTGLNSPLHF. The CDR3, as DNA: TGCGCCAGCAGTCCCGGGACAGGCCTTAATTCACCCCTCCACTTT.

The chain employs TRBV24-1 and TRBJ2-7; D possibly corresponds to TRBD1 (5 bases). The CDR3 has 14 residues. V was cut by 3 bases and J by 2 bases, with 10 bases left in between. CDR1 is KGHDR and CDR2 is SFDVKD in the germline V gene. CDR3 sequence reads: CATSDPQGPYEQYF. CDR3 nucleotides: TGTGCCACCAGTGATCCTCAGGGCCCCTACGAGCAGTACTTC.

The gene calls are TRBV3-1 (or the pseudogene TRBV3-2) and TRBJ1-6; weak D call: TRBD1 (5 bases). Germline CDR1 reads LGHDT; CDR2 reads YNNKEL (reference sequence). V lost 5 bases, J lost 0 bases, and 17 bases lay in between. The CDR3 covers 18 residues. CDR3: CASSALGAPHSYNSPLHF. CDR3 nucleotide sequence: TGTGCCAGCAGCGCCCTTGGGGCGCCCCACTCCTATAATTCACCCCTCCACTTT.

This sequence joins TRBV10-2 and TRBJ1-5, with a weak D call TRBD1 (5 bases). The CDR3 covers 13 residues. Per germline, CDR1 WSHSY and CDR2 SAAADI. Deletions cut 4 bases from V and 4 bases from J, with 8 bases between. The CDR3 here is CASSATVNQPQHF. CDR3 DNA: TGCGCCAGCAGTGCGACAGTGAATCAGCCCCAGCATTTT.

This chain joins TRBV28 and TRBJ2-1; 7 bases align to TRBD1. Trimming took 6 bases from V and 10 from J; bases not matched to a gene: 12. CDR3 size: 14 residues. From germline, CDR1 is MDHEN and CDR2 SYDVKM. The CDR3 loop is CASSPTGTLGEQFF. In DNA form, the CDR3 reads TGTGCCAGCAGCCCGACAGGGACCCTCGGGGAGCAGTTCTTC.

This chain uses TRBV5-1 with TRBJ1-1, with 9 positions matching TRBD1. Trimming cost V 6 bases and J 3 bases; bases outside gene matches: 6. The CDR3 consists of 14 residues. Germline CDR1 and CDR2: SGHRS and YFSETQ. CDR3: CASKKRQGDTEAFF. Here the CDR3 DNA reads TGCGCCAGCAAAAAGAGACAGGGGGACACTGAAGCTTTCTTT.

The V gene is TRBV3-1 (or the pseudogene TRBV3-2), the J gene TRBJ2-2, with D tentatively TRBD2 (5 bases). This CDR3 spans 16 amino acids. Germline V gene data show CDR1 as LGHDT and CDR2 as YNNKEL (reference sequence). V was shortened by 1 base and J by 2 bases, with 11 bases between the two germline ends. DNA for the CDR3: TGTGCCAGCAGCCAAGGGACGGACTTCAACACCGGGGAGCTGTTTTTT. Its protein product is CASSQGTDFNTGELFF.

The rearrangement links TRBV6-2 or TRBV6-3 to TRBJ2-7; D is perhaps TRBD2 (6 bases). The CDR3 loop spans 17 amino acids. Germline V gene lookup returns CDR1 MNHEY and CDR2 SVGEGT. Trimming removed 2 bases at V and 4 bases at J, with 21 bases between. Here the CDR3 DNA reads TGTGCCAGCAGTTACCGTTGGGTCACTAGCAGTGCATACGAGCAGTACTTC. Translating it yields CASSYRWVTSSAYEQYF.

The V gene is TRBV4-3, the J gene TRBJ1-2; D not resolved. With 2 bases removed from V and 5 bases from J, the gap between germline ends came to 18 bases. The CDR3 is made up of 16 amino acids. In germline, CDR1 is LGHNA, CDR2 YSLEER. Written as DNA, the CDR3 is TGCGCCAGCAGCCAAACCACGGACCCGAGGGTTTATGGCTACACCTTC. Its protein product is CASSQTTDPRVYGYTF.

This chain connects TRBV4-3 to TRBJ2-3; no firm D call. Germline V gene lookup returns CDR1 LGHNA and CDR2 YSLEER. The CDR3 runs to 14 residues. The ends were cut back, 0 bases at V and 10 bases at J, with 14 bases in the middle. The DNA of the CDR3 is TGCGCCAGCAGCCAAGATATAGGCACAGTGGCGCAGTATTTT. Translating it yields CASSQDIGTVAQYF.

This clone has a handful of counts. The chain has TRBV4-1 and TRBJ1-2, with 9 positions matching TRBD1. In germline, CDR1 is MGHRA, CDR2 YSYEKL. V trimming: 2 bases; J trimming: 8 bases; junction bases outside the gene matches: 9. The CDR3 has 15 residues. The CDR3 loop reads CASSQPRDRARGYTF. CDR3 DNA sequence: TGCGCCAGCAGCCAACCTAGGGACAGGGCGCGGGGCTACACCTTC.